This TCR beta chain stems from a study of human T cells and chemical hapten exposure. V gave up 5 bases and J gave up 5 bases; unmatched junction bases: 8. CDR1 SQVTM and CDR2 ANQGSEA come from the germline V gene. The CDR3 has 13 amino acids. TCRdb recomputed calls from the RACE reads with MiXCR, one row per CDR3 protein. The repertoire has about 260,000 distinct CDR3 sequences, about 9.4% of them found once; the top ten carry 2% to 3%. This clonotype was seen a handful of times. Time point here: pre-sensitization, week 0. Described treatment: therapeutic diphenylcyclopropenone sensitization with weekly scalp DPC.

The sequencing here drew on whole blood, taken in connection with sensitization to the hapten diphenylcyclopropenone (DPC). This TCR came from a woman aged 40 to 50 with alopecia areata. Some clones in this sample may be carry-over from other donors' samples. The chain has TRBV29-1 and TRBJ2-7; 8 bases agree with TRBD1. The CDR3 sequence: CSVLTTGDNEQYF. The CDR3 DNA reads TGCAGCGTTCTTACGACAGGGGATAACGAGCAGTACTTC.